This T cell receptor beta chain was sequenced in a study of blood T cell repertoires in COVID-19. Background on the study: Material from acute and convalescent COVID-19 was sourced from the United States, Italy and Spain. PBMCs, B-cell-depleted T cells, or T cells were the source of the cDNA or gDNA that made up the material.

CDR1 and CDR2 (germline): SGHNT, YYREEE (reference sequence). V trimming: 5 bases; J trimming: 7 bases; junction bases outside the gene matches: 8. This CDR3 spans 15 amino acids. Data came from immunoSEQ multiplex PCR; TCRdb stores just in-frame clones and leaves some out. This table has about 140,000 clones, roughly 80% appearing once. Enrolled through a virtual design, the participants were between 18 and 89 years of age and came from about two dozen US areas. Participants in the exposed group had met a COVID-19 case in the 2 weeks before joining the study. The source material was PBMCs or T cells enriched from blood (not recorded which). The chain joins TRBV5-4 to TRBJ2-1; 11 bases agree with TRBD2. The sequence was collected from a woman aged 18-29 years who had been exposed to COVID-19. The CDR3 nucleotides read TGTGCCAGCAGACCTCAACTAGCGGGAGAGAATGAGCAGTTCTTC. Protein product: CASRPQLAGENEQFF.